The present T cell receptor (beta chain) was sequenced within a study of blood T cell dynamics during melanoma immunotherapy (TCRdb year 2020). As for the study more broadly: Patients with metastatic melanoma were treated with first-line pembrolizumab or nivolumab plus ipilimumab as standard of care in the United Kingdom. To find early correlates of response, the study profiled the peripheral T cell receptor repertoires of patients with metastatic melanoma both before and after one cycle of checkpoint inhibitor therapy. Consecutive patients formed a training cohort, and a further independent group of patients from the same centre was pooled into an external validation set. The research as a whole found: The relatively small sample size was recognized as a factor that could limit how well the results generalize. A bifurcated reorganization of the PBMC repertoire at W3, with increased clonality or increased diversity, was observed in patients who later achieved disease control, unlike in progressors. The study was unable to establish whether the T cell clones driving the repertoire changes were melanoma-specific or instead reflected general immune activation.

A remark on this clone: Which antigen it targets is not known. Within one base of it there is no much larger clone, and no base qualities were kept.

A fixed 350 ng of DNA was loaded for every bulk PBMC sample. TCR beta CDR3 sequences were amplified from genomic DNA with the immunoSEQ TCRb Assay kit following manufacturer instructions. The KAPA Library Quantification Kit for Illumina platforms was used to quantify the pooled libraries by qPCR. Sequencing of the pooled libraries was done on an Illumina NextSeq 500, with clustering at about 0.6-1.1 pM. On the study's bioinformatics: The TCR data were analyzed using immunoSEQ ANALYZER and the R LymphoSeq package. A rearrangement efficiency score was calculated as productive divided by the sum of productive and non-productive CDR3 sequences. Clonality was measured with the Gini coefficient and diversity with the Renyi index at alpha=1, and both measures were compared pairwise between timepoints within each patient. Clonal relatedness, based on an edit distance of 3, and repertoire similarity, based on the Bhattacharyya coefficient, were both computed in LymphoSeq. Linear discriminant analysis on week-3 changes in clonality and diversity was built with the R MASS and caret packages to classify response. Entries here come from immuneACCESS through TCRdb and include only in-frame sequences with V and J called. Some clones fail to appear in such tables; in the studies checked, an unresolved V gene covers under half of the shortfall, and the cause of the remainder is unknown. V and J calls and clone size are copied from that table; D and trimming were computed from the DNA. The sample table contains 25,000 to 30,000 clones; only one count was recorded for approximately 80% of them. 9% to 12% of the sample is held by the ten biggest clonotypes.

The CDR3 numbers 17 residues from cysteine through phenylalanine. The sequence is cut down to CDR3 DNA, 51 bases in frame from base 1. The germline V gene yields LGHNA for CDR1 and YSLEER for CDR2. Trimming costs V 0 bases and J 0 bases, and their ends lie 14 bases apart. The sample's time point, from its label and the paper: week 3, after first cycle of checkpoint inhibitor. Blood samples were collected before treatment (T0) and at week 3 (W3), after the first cycle of checkpoint blockade. Except for two patients with rapid clinical progression, response was assessed 12 weeks after the first infusion by RECIST 1.1; disease control meant complete response, partial response or stable disease. Patients were excluded for prior systemic cancer treatment, concomitant immunosuppressant therapy or synchronous other active malignancies. Bulk PBMC and plasma cell-free DNA were both sequenced for TCR beta so that circulating cells and T cell turnover could be tracked. PBMC were isolated from blood with Lymphoprep and SepMate tubes, followed by red cell lysis. QIAamp DNA Blood Mini kits were used to extract DNA from both PBMC and sorted T cell subsets.

Recombination connected TRBV4-3 to TRBJ1-2, with no D gene named confidently. The origin of this receptor is a human donor with melanoma. Sample: blood, taken from a patient treated with checkpoint blockade. The sequence in DNA is TGCGCCAGCAGCCAAGATGACGGGTACAAGGCTAACTATGGCTACACCTTC. Its protein product is CASSQDDGYKANYGYTF.